This entry lists 23 T cell receptor beta chains sequenced from one sample in a study of T cells after yellow fever vaccination. MiXCR, run by TCRdb on the 5' RACE reads, gives a single entry per CDR3 protein. Among 350,000 to 450,000 distinct CDR3 sequences, around a sixth were seen once, and the ten largest hold 15% to 20%. The material was PBMCs, obtained before the yellow fever booster vaccination. The receptors derive from a man aged 18 to 30 who received the YFV17D yellow fever vaccine.

This clonotype was counted only a few times. This chain links TRBV7-9 with TRBJ2-7; the D gene is possibly TRBD2 (6 bases). Germline V CDR1 and CDR2: SEHNR, FQNEAQ (reference sequence). V was trimmed by 5 bases and J by 7 bases, leaving 12 bases between them. The CDR3 spans 12 residues. In DNA, the CDR3 is TGTGCCAGCAGCGACGGGGCGGGGGAGCAGTACGTC. The encoded protein is CASSDGAGEQYV.

This chain links TRBV9 with TRBJ2-3; TRBD2 aligns across 7 bases. J was trimmed by 0 bases and V by 3 bases; bases with no gene match: 1. This CDR3 is 14 amino acids long. Germline CDR1 is SGDLS and CDR2 is YYNGEE. CDR3 protein: CASSAGGSTDTQYF. CDR3 DNA: TGTGCCAGCAGCGCGGGGGGTAGCACAGATACGCAGTATTTT.

This clonotype appeared a few times. The V and J genes are TRBV18 and TRBJ2-7, with TRBD1 identical over 7 bases. This CDR3 has 14 residues. After removal of 6 bases from V and 2 bases from J, the junction contained 7 bases not matched to a gene. Germline CDR1 KGHSH, CDR2 LQKENI. The CDR3, as DNA: TGTGCCAGCTCGAACGCCGGACAGGCCTACGAGCAGTACTTC. Translated: CASSNAGQAYEQYF.

This clonotype showed up many times. The chain recombines TRBV7-9 with TRBJ2-4; D is perhaps TRBD2 (6 bases). This CDR3 is 13 amino acids long. The germline gives CDR1 SEHNR, CDR2 FQNEAQ (reference sequence). V was cut by 0 bases and J by 12 bases, with 12 bases left in between. CDR3 sequence (DNA): TGTGCCAGCAGCTTAGCAACTGGGGAGGATCAGTACTTC. Translation gives CASSLATGEDQYF.

V usage is TRBV20-1 and J usage is TRBJ1-5; D perhaps matches TRBD1 (6 bases). The germline gives CDR1 DFQATT, CDR2 SNEGSKA (reference sequence). Trimming took 6 bases from V and 3 from J, leaving 12 bases between them. The CDR3 length is 13 residues. The DNA of the CDR3 is TGCAGTGCCATGGACAGCTACAATCAGCCCCAGCATTTT. Protein product: CSAMDSYNQPQHF.

There are a few counts of this clonotype. This sequence joins TRBV6-5 and TRBJ1-6; the D gene is possibly TRBD1 (6 bases). The germline V and J ends were trimmed by 2 bases and 9 bases, with 8 bases remaining between them. Germline CDR1 reads MNHEY; CDR2 reads SVGAGI. This CDR3 is built from 13 residues. This chain's CDR3 is CASSYGGPSPLHF. The CDR3 bases are TGTGCCAGCAGTTACGGGGGCCCTTCACCCCTCCACTTT.

The chain employs TRBV11-3 and TRBJ2-1; a weak D match, TRBD2 (5 bases). V was clipped by 7 bases and J by 8 bases, with 21 bases between them. This CDR3 comprises 15 residues. The germline V gene has CDR1 SGHNT and CDR2 YENEEA. CDR3: CASIGRGLGIDEQFF. The CDR3 DNA reads as TGTGCCAGCATCGGGCGCGGACTGGGCATCGATGAGCAGTTCTTC.

This clonotype was found a few times. The CDR3 here is CSAPASSYEQYF. The CDR3 region has the DNA TGCAGTGCTCCGGCGAGCTCCTACGAGCAGTACTTC. V gene TRBV20-1 combines with J gene TRBJ2-7; unclear D gene. CDR3 size: 12 residues. The V end lost 5 bases, the J end lost 0 bases, and 8 bases lay between the germline ends. The germline V gene has CDR1 DFQATT and CDR2 SNEGSKA (reference sequence).

V gene TRBV4-3 combines with J gene TRBJ2-1; D remains unclear. Trimming removed 0 bases at V and 9 bases at J, with 15 bases between. The CDR3 totals 15 residues. CDR1 LGHNA and CDR2 YSLEER come from the germline V gene. The CDR3 DNA reads TGCGCCAGCAGCCAAGATCGGTCCATTGCGATTGAGCAGTTCTTC. Protein product: CASSQDRSIAIEQFF.

A few counts support this clonotype. The chain employs TRBV7-9 and TRBJ2-6; a weak D match, TRBD1 (6 bases). CDR3 length: 15 amino acids. V shed 4 bases and J shed 4 bases, with 11 bases lying between them. Germline V gene data show CDR1 as SEHNR and CDR2 as FQNEAQ (reference sequence). CDR3 protein: CASSSGASGANVLTF. In DNA form, the CDR3 reads TGTGCCAGCAGCTCAGGGGCCTCGGGGGCCAACGTCCTGACTTTC.

J is TRBJ1-3 and V is TRBV7-9; D is ambiguous. CDR3 length: 18 amino acids. CDR1 and CDR2 from the germline V gene are SEHNR and FQNEAQ (reference sequence). The germline V and J ends were trimmed by 2 bases and 0 bases, with 17 bases remaining between them. CDR3 protein: CASSLLVGKTPSGNTIYF. CDR3 bases: TGTGCCAGCAGCTTATTGGTTGGCAAAACCCCCTCTGGAAACACCATATATTTT.

This clonotype was detected many times. V usage is TRBV29-1 and J usage is TRBJ2-7; D is perhaps TRBD1 (5 bases). The ends were cut back, 7 bases at V and 2 bases at J, with 15 bases in the middle. The CDR3 length is 13 residues. CDR1 and CDR2 from the germline V gene are SQVTM and ANQGSEA. The CDR3 DNA is TGCAGCGCTTTAGACAGTGGTGCCTACGAGCAGTACTTC. This encodes CSALDSGAYEQYF.

The chain couples TRBV6-5 to TRBJ2-3; 12 bases are shared with TRBD2. Germline V gives CDR1 MNHEY, CDR2 SVGAGI. CDR3 size: 18 residues. Trimming cost V 2 bases and J 0 bases; bases outside gene matches: 6. CDR3 loop: CASSYSTSGGISTDTQYF. Written as DNA, the CDR3 is TGTGCCAGCAGTTACAGTACTAGCGGGGGGATTAGCACAGATACGCAGTATTTT.

The rearrangement links TRBV4-2 to TRBJ2-7, with TRBD1 identical over 7 bases. CDR1 and CDR2 (germline): LGHNA, YNFKEQ. The J segment lost 5 bases and the V segment lost 0 bases, leaving 13 bases of the junction unmatched. The CDR3 extends over 17 amino acids. The CDR3 coding sequence is TGTGCCAGCAGCCAAGAGATCGGTAGGGGGCGCTTCGACGAGCAGTACGTC. Residues: CASSQEIGRGRFDEQYV.

This chain links TRBV6-6 with TRBJ2-4, with 9 bases that match TRBD1. The germline V gene has CDR1 MNHNY and CDR2 SVGAGI (reference sequence). V was pared by 6 bases and J by 4 bases, with 7 bases of the junction left unmatched. This CDR3 comprises 15 residues. CDR3 in DNA: TGTGCCAGCAGGGGAGACGGGACAGGGAAAAACATTCAGTACTTC. It is translated as CASRGDGTGKNIQYF.

V usage is TRBV29-1 and J usage is TRBJ2-4, with D hard to call. Germline assignment: CDR1 SQVTM and CDR2 ANQGSEA. The CDR3 covers 14 residues. Trimming pared 4 bases from V and 0 bases from J, leaving 10 bases between. CDR3 loop: CSVAGRLAKNIQYF. DNA of the CDR3: TGCAGCGTTGCCGGGCGTCTAGCCAAAAACATTCAGTACTTC.

This clonotype was picked up a small number of times. The rearrangement joins TRBV2 to TRBJ1-4; perhaps TRBD1 as D (6 bases). CDR3 length: 17 amino acids. Germline-derived CDR1 and CDR2 are SNHLY and FYNNEI. V lost 3 bases, J lost 8 bases, and 22 bases lay in between. CDR3 sequence (DNA): TGTGCCAGCAGTGACGGCAGGGGCCGCGGGGTTGGAGAAAAACTGTTTTTT. Amino acids: CASSDGRGRGVGEKLFF.

This clonotype was seen more than once but under ten times. The chain combines TRBV4-3 with TRBJ1-2; tentatively, D is TRBD1 (6 bases). Germline lookup yields CDR1 LGHNA and CDR2 YSLEER. The CDR3 totals 16 residues. V was shortened by 3 bases and J by 4 bases, with 18 bases between the two germline ends. In nucleotides, the CDR3 is TGCGCCAGCAGCCAGCCGACGGCAGGGGCCGGCTATGGCTACACCTTC. This translates into CASSQPTAGAGYGYTF.

This chain joins TRBV6-5 and TRBJ2-7, with D possibly matching TRBD1 (7 bases). Germline V gene sequence: CDR1 MNHEY, CDR2 SVGAGI. Trimming pared 5 bases from V and 3 bases from J, leaving 17 bases between. This CDR3 is built from 15 residues. The CDR3, as DNA: TGTGCCAGCAGTCCCCGGACAGGACTATTCTACGAGCAGTACGTC. Translated: CASSPRTGLFYEQYV.

J is TRBJ1-4 and V is TRBV27; 7 bases match TRBD1. There are 16 residues in the CDR3. Germline lookup yields CDR1 MNHEY and CDR2 SMNVEV (reference sequence). J was trimmed by 7 bases and V by 5 bases; bases with no gene match: 13. The CDR3 protein is CASSPLGGRGSEKLFF. The CDR3 DNA is TGTGCCAGCAGTCCCCTGGGTGGCAGGGGGAGTGAAAAACTGTTTTTT.

This clonotype was observed a few times. The chain couples TRBV3-1 to TRBJ1-1, with a tentative D call TRBD1 (6 bases). The CDR3 sequence is 14 residues long. CDR1 LGHDT and CDR2 YNNKEL come from the germline V gene (reference sequence). The ends were cut back, 2 bases at V and 5 bases at J, with 12 bases in the middle. The CDR3 loop is CASSQRTGPTEAFF. In DNA form, the CDR3 reads TGTGCCAGCAGCCAACGAACAGGGCCAACTGAAGCTTTCTTT.

In its sample, this clonotype was seen a few times. The chain employs TRBV5-1 and TRBJ1-1; D not certain. The CDR3 loop spans 13 amino acids. Germline V gene sequence: CDR1 SGHRS, CDR2 YFSETQ. The V and J ends lost 4 bases and 1 base respectively, with 8 bases between them. In DNA form, the CDR3 reads TGCGCCAGCAGCCCTTACAGGAACACTGAAGCTTTCTTT. It encodes CASSPYRNTEAFF.

This chain connects TRBV20-1 to TRBJ1-2, with D tentatively TRBD1 (6 bases). CDR3 length: 13 amino acids. With 4 bases removed from V and 2 bases from J, the gap between germline ends came to 11 bases. Germline CDR1 reads DFQATT; CDR2 reads SNEGSKA (reference sequence). The CDR3, as DNA: TGCAGTGCTATCGTGAGGGGGAACTATGGCTACACCTTC. This encodes CSAIVRGNYGYTF.